This T cell receptor (beta chain) was captured in a study of blood T cell repertoires in COVID-19. The assay was immunoSEQ multiplex PCR, and TCRdb's table has in-frame clones only and misses some. The repertoire holds more than 150,000 clones, with roughly 79% as singletons. The sample was peripheral blood. The source is a woman older than 75 with COVID-19, enrolled during active disease.

DNA for the CDR3: TGTGCCAGCAGTTTCCAGGGGGTCAACTATGGCTACACCTTC. This translates into CASSFQGVNYGYTF. The chain combines TRBV27 with TRBJ1-2; the match to TRBD1 covers 7 bases. This CDR3 spans 14 amino acids. The germline V gene has CDR1 MNHEY and CDR2 SMNVEV (reference sequence). V dropped 3 bases and J dropped 2; count of bases not matched to a gene: 3.